The following is a T cell receptor beta chain sequence with its context. This specimen belongs to a study of CD8 T cells in ankylosing spondylitis. TCRdb itself ran the 5' RACE reads through MiXCR, one entry per CDR3 protein. The sample has nearly 250,000 distinct CDR3 sequences, roughly 32% seen once. V was clipped by 3 bases and J by 4 bases; unmatched bases: 4. Germline assignment: CDR1 ENHRY and CDR2 SYGVKD. This CDR3 has 15 residues. This clonotype was obtained from a male donor with ankylosing spondylitis or in good health (not recorded which). Sequenced input: blood, either unsorted or a sorted T cell fraction (not recorded which). This rearrangement joins TRBV10-3 to TRBJ2-3; TRBD1 matches at 10 bases. CDR3 sequence: CAISDPGQGSDTQYF. In nucleotides, the CDR3 is TGTGCCATCAGTGATCCGGGACAGGGGTCAGATACGCAGTATTTT.